Presented here are 24 T cell receptor beta chains from one specimen sequenced in a study of blood T cell repertoires in COVID-19 (dated by TCRdb to 2018 to 2021). The library was made by the immunoSEQ multiplex PCR assay. The immuneACCESS repertoire file appears here via TCRdb, limited to in-frame rearrangements. These files lack a portion of the clones; in checked studies, under half of the deficit traces to unresolved V genes, and the cause of the others is not known. The sample table contains 250,000 or so clones; only one count was recorded for around nine tenths of them. The top ten clones comprise 0.99% of the sample. The sequencing input was peripheral blood. The receptors come from a woman aged 40 to 50 who had recovered from COVID-19.

This clone was detected a few times. The V and J genes are TRBV5-6 and TRBJ2-3; the D is unclear. Germline V gene sequence: CDR1 SGHDT, CDR2 YYEEEE. V was shortened by 9 bases and J by 0 bases, with 8 bases between the two germline ends. There are 12 residues in the CDR3. The CDR3 loop is CAMGYSTDTQYF. The CDR3 region has the DNA TGTGCCATGGGCTATAGCACAGATACGCAGTATTTT.

The rearrangement links TRBV5-1 to TRBJ2-1; possible D gene TRBD2, 6 bases. Looked up from germline, CDR1 is SGHRS and CDR2 is YFSETQ. Trimming removed 1 base at V and 1 base at J, with 9 bases between. The CDR3 sequence is 15 residues long. The CDR3 DNA sequence: TGCGCCAGCAGCTTGACTAGCCCTTCCTACAATGAGCAGTTCTTC. Amino acids: CASSLTSPSYNEQFF.

The V call is TRBV6-5, the J call TRBJ1-5; tentative D call: TRBD1 (5 bases). This CDR3 has 14 amino acids. Trimming left V 6 bases short and J 1 base short, with 10 bases between. CDR1 is MNHEY, CDR2 SVGAGI, per germline. The CDR3 region is CASRPGGSNQPQHF. The CDR3, as DNA: TGTGCCAGCAGGCCCGGGGGGAGCAATCAGCCCCAGCATTTT.

V gene TRBV19 combines with J gene TRBJ2-1; TRBD1 agrees at 7 bases. The CDR3 runs to 16 residues. Germline-derived CDR1 and CDR2 are LNHDA and SQIVND (reference sequence). Trimming at V came to 3 bases and at J to 4 bases, leaving 9 bases not matched to a gene. The CDR3 region has the DNA TGTGCCAGTAGTATCCGCCCGACAGGGCCTTACAATGAGCAGTTCTTC. It is translated as CASSIRPTGPYNEQFF. Drawing the rest from reference TRBV19 and TRBJ2-1, the complete variable domain is DGGITQSPKYLFRKEGQNVTLSCEQNLNHDAMYWYRQDPGQGLRLIYYSQIVNDFQKGDIAEGYSVSREKKESFPLTVTSAQKNPTAFYLCASSIRPTGPYNEQFFGPGTRLTVL.

The chain uses TRBV12-3 or TRBV12-4 and TRBJ1-5; 9 bases line up with TRBD1. This CDR3 region has 13 residues. The V segment lost 7 bases and the J segment 7 bases; nucleotides outside the gene matches: 5. CDR3 in amino acids: CASTSTGGQPQHF. The CDR3 DNA reads as TGTGCCAGCACCTCGACAGGGGGACAGCCCCAGCATTTT.

The V gene is TRBV10-1, the J gene TRBJ2-1, with D possibly matching TRBD2 (6 bases). The CDR3 spans 15 residues. Germline lookup yields CDR1 WNHNN and CDR2 SYGVQD (reference sequence). Trimming left V 2 bases short and J 4 bases short, with 12 bases between. In nucleotides, the CDR3 is TGCGCCAGCAGTGAGGGTAGCGGTGATTACAATGAGCAGTTCTTC. Translating it yields CASSEGSGDYNEQFF.

The chain joins TRBV5-8 to TRBJ1-1, with D possibly being TRBD1 (5 bases). Trimming removed 1 base from V and 4 bases from J, with 8 bases in between. CDR1 SGHTS and CDR2 YDEGEE come from the germline V gene. This CDR3 has 13 amino acids. The CDR3 here is CASSLLGGTEAFF. CDR3 nucleotides: TGTGCCAGCAGCTTGTTGGGGGGCACTGAAGCTTTCTTT.

The chain employs TRBV19 and TRBJ1-1; D may be TRBD1 (6 bases). The CDR3 is made up of 14 amino acids. Between the trimmed V and J ends, which lost 6 bases and 5 bases, there was a span of 16 bases. Germline CDR1 LNHDA, CDR2 SQIVND (reference sequence). The CDR3 loop reads CASRHNRARTEAFF. For the CDR3, the DNA is TGTGCCAGTAGGCACAACAGGGCGAGGACTGAAGCTTTCTTT.

The J gene is TRBJ2-3, the V gene TRBV19; 8 bases fit TRBD2. V was pared by 5 bases and J by 6 bases, with 10 bases of the junction left unmatched. This CDR3 spans 15 amino acids. Germline V gene lookup returns CDR1 LNHDA and CDR2 SQIVND (reference sequence). The CDR3 bases are TGTGCCAGTAGTTCGGGGGGGGGACCACAGGATACGCAGTATTTT. It specifies CASSSGGGPQDTQYF.

On this clone: The sample holds other DNA sequences that translate to the same CDR3. The chain couples TRBV27 to TRBJ2-7; 8 bases map to TRBD1. J was trimmed by 4 bases and V by 5 bases; bases with no gene match: 4. There are 13 residues in the CDR3. The germline V gene has CDR1 MNHEY and CDR2 SMNVEV (reference sequence). CDR3 DNA sequence: TGTGCCAGCAGTCCCGGACAGGGATACGAGCAGTACGTC. Translating gives CASSPGQGYEQYV.

V usage is TRBV10-3 and J usage is TRBJ2-1; 12 bases are shared with TRBD2. Germline V gene sequence: CDR1 ENHRY, CDR2 SYGVKD. With V trimmed by 6 bases and J by 8 bases, 11 bases remained unmatched. The CDR3 length is 16 residues. CDR3 protein: CAIRGETSGGTYEQFF. The CDR3 DNA reads TGTGCCATCAGGGGCGAAACTAGCGGGGGGACGTATGAGCAGTTCTTC.

The rearrangement links TRBV6-5 to TRBJ2-7; TRBD2 matches at 8 bases. The V segment lost 8 bases and the J segment 4 bases; nucleotides outside the gene matches: 4. CDR3 length: 12 amino acids. Per germline, CDR1 MNHEY and CDR2 SVGAGI. The CDR3, as DNA: TGTGCCAGCGTTTCGGGGGGGTACGAGCAGTACTTC. It yields the protein CASVSGGYEQYF.

This clone was seen only a few times. The V gene is TRBV10-3, the J gene TRBJ1-1; D is ambiguous. The CDR3 spans 13 residues. Per the germline V gene, CDR1 is ENHRY and CDR2 is SYGVKD. The V end lost 4 bases, the J end lost 1 base, and 7 bases lay between the germline ends. CDR3 amino acids: CAISGHTNTEAFF. The CDR3 DNA reads as TGTGCCATCAGTGGGCACACGAACACTGAAGCTTTCTTT.

The chain links TRBV5-6 to TRBJ2-2, with a tentative D call TRBD2 (7 bases). Trimming took 1 base from V and 4 from J, leaving 11 bases between them. The germline V gene encodes CDR1 SGHDT and CDR2 YYEEEE. The CDR3 covers 15 residues. As DNA, the CDR3 is TGTGCCAGCAGCTTGCGGGCGGGGGCCACCGGGGAGCTGTTTTTT. Residues: CASSLRAGATGELFF.

This chain uses TRBV4-2 with TRBJ2-5, with D maybe TRBD2 (6 bases). The CDR3 has 17 amino acids. Trimming left V 1 base short and J 5 bases short, with 20 bases between. Germline-derived CDR1 and CDR2 are LGHNA and YNFKEQ. CDR3 residues: CASSQVLSGGVLETQYF. The CDR3 nucleotides are TGTGCCAGCAGCCAAGTTTTGTCAGGAGGGGTCTTGGAGACCCAGTACTTC.

As regards this clone: The junction departs from germline at one end; a sequencing error may be responsible. The chain's CDR3 is CASSFRGGGETQYF. CDR3 nucleotides: TGTGCTAGCAGCTTTCGGGGAGGGGGGGAGACCCAGTACTTC. The chain carries TRBV7-7 and TRBJ2-5, with a possible D match to TRBD2 (7 bases). This CDR3 contains 14 residues. The germline V gene has CDR1 SSHAT and CDR2 FNYEAQ (reference sequence).

This sequence joins TRBV6-2 or TRBV6-3 and TRBJ1-6; 7 bases map to TRBD1. From germline, CDR1 is MNHEY and CDR2 SVGEGT. This CDR3 comprises 15 residues. With V trimmed by 5 bases and J by 9 bases, 10 bases remained unmatched. The CDR3 nucleotides read TGTGCCAGCAGTCGACAGGGCCCGAGAGGTTCACCCCTCCACTTT. It specifies CASSRQGPRGSPLHF.

V and J are TRBV5-5 and TRBJ2-1, with a weak D call TRBD1 (5 bases). Deletions cut 0 bases from V and 0 bases from J, with 13 bases between. Germline CDR1 is SGHKS and CDR2 is YYEKEE (reference sequence). CDR3 size: 17 residues. DNA of the CDR3: TGTGCCAGCAGCTTGGGTGACAGACCATTCTCCTACAATGAGCAGTTCTTC. Translated: CASSLGDRPFSYNEQFF.

This chain links TRBV2 with TRBJ1-4, with a possible D match to TRBD1 (6 bases). Germline CDR1 and CDR2: SNHLY and FYNNEI. This CDR3 is 11 amino acids long. V was cut by 8 bases and J by 8 bases, with 9 bases left in between. The CDR3 region has the DNA TGTGCCAGCGGGGGCGGGGAAAAACTGTTTTTT. Translating gives CASGGGEKLFF.

CDR3 sequence: CASSQGGRSISDEQYF. In nucleotides, the CDR3 is TGTGCCAGCAGCCAAGGGGGCAGGTCGATCTCGGACGAGCAGTACTTC. V is TRBV3-1 (or the pseudogene TRBV3-2) and J is TRBJ2-7, with D possibly TRBD1 on 5 matching bases. V was trimmed by 1 base and J by 5 bases, leaving 18 bases between them. Germline CDR1 reads LGHDT; CDR2 reads YNNKEL (reference sequence). The CDR3 covers 16 residues.

This chain links TRBV27 with TRBJ2-1, with TRBD2 as a possible D gene (6 bases). CDR1 is MNHEY and CDR2 is SMNVEV in the germline V gene (reference sequence). V was clipped by 7 bases and J by 3 bases, with 16 bases between them. The CDR3 sequence is 15 residues long. The CDR3 DNA sequence: TGTGCCAGCACCACCGCGGGGAGCGACTACAATGAGCAGTTCTTC. It is translated as CASTTAGSDYNEQFF.

This clone was counted once. The chain recombines TRBV7-9 with TRBJ2-7, with 11 positions matching TRBD2. CDR1 and CDR2 from the germline V gene are SEHNR and FQNEAQ (reference sequence). V shed 4 bases, J shed 3 bases, and the junction held 5 bases outside the gene matches. This CDR3 has 15 residues. The CDR3 is CASSSPGTSGYEQYF. CDR3 nucleotides: TGTGCCAGCAGCTCGCCCGGGACTAGCGGCTACGAGCAGTACTTC.

This clone was seen just once. This sequence joins TRBV19 and TRBJ1-1; D gene ambiguous. The V end was cut by 6 bases, the J end by 1 base, with 12 bases between. Germline values: CDR1 LNHDA, CDR2 SQIVND (reference sequence). The CDR3 loop spans 14 amino acids. CDR3 residues: CASSNRRGNTEAFF. The CDR3 bases are TGTGCCAGTAGCAACCGTCGGGGGAACACTGAAGCTTTCTTT.

This rearrangement joins TRBV29-1 to TRBJ2-5; 10 nucleotides match TRBD2. CDR3 length: 15 residues. Trimming took 7 bases from V and 4 from J; bases not matched to a gene: 12. Germline CDR1 reads SQVTM; CDR2 reads ANQGSEA. CDR3 DNA: TGCAGCGCCCCCGGGGCTAGCGGGAGCCCAGAGACCCAGTACTTC. Translation gives CSAPGASGSPETQYF.